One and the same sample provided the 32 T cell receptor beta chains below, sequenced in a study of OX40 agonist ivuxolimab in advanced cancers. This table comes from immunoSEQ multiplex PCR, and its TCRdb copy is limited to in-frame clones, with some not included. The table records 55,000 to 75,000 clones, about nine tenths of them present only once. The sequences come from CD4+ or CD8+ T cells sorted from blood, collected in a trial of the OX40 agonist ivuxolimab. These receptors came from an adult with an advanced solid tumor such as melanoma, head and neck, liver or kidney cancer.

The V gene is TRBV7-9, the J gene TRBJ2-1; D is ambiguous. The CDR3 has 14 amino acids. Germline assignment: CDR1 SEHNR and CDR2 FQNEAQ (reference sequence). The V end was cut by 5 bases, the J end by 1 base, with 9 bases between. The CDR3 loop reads CASSPRGSYNEQFF. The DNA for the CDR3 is TGTGCCAGCAGCCCCCGAGGATCCTACAATGAGCAGTTCTTC.

In nucleotides, the CDR3 is TGCGCCAGCAGCCAAGAAACCGGCGGGGTCTCCTACAATGAGCAGTTCTTC. This encodes CASSQETGGVSYNEQFF. This chain links TRBV4-3 with TRBJ2-1; perhaps TRBD2 as D (6 bases). Per germline, CDR1 LGHNA and CDR2 YSLEER. Trimming took 0 bases from V and 0 from J, leaving 12 bases between them. The CDR3 runs 17 residues.

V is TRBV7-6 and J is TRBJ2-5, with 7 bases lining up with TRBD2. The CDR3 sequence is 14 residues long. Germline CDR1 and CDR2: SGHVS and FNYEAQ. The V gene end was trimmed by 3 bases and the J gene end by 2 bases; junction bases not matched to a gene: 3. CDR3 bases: TGTGCCAGCAGCTTCGGCGGGGGACAAGAGACCCAGTACTTC. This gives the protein CASSFGGGQETQYF.

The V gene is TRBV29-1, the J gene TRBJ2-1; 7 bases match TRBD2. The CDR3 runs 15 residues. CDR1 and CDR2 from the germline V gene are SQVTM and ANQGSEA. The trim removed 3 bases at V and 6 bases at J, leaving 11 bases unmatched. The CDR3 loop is CSVEGGSNRGNEQFF. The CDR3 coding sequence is TGCAGCGTTGAGGGCGGGAGCAATAGGGGCAATGAGCAGTTCTTC.

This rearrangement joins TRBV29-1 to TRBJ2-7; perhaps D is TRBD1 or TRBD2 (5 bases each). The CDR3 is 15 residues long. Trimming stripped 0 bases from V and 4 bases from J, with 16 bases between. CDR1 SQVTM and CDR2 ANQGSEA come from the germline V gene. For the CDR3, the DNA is TGCAGCGTTGAAGATGAGGGGATGGGTCATTACGAGCAGTACTTC. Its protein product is CSVEDEGMGHYEQYF.

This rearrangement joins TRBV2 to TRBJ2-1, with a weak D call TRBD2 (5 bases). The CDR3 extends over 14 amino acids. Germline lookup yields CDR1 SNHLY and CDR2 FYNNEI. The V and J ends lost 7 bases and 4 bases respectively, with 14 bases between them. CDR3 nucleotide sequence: TGTGCCAGCACGGGATTTGAAGGATACAATGAGCAGTTCTTC. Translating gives CASTGFEGYNEQFF.

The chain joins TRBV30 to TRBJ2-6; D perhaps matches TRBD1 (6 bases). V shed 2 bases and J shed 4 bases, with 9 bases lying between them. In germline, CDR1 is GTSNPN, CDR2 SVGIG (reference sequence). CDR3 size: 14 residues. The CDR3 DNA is TGTGCCTGGAGTTCAGGGGCAGGGGCCAACGTCCTGACTTTC. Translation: CAWSSGAGANVLTF.

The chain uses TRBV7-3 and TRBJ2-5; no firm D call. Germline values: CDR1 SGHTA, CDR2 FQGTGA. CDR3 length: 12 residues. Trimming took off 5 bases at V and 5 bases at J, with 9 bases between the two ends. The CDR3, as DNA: TGTGCCAGCAGCCTAGACTCGGAGACCCAGTACTTC. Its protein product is CASSLDSETQYF.

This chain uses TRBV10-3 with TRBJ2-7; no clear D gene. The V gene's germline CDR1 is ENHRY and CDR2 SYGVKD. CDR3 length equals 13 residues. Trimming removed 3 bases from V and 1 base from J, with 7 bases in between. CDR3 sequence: CAISDEMSYEQYF. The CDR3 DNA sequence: TGTGCCATCAGTGACGAGATGTCCTACGAGCAGTACTTC.

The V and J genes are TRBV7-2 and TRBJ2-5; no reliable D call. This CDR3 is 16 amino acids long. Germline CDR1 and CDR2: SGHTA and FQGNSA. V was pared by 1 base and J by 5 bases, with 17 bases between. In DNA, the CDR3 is TGTGCCAGCAGCTTAGGAGATTTTCCGACTCGGGAGACCCAGTACTTC. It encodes CASSLGDFPTRETQYF.

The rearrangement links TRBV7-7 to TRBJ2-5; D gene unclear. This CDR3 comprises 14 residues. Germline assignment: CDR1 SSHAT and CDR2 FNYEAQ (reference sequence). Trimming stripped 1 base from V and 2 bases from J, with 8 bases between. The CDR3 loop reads CASSLGQTQETQYF. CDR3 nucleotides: TGTGCCAGCAGCTTAGGGCAGACACAAGAGACCCAGTACTTC. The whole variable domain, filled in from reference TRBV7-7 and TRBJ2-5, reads GAGVSQSPRYKVTKRGQDVTLRCDPISSHATLYWYQQALGQGPEFLTYFNYEAQPDKSGLPSDRFSAERPEGSISTLTIQRTEQRDSAMYRCASSLGQTQETQYFGPGTRLLVL.

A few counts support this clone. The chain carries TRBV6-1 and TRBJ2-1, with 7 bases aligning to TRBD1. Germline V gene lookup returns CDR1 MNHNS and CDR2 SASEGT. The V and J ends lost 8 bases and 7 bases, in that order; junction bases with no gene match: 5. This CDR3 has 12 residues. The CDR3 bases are TGTGCCAGCCTGGGGACAGTAAATGAGCAGTTCTTC. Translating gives CASLGTVNEQFF.

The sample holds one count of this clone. CDR3 loop: CASTMGETQYF. DNA of the CDR3: TGTGCCAGCACCATGGGAGAGACCCAGTACTTC. This chain links TRBV27 with TRBJ2-5; D not resolved. Germline assignment: CDR1 MNHEY and CDR2 SMNVEV (reference sequence). The V end was cut by 7 bases, the J end by 4 bases, with 7 bases between. The CDR3 spans 11 residues.

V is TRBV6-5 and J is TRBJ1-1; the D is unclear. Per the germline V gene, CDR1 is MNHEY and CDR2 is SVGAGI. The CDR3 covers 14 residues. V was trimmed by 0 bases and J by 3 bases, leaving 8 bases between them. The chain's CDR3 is CASSYSRVYTEAFF. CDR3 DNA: TGTGCCAGCAGTTACTCGAGGGTATACACTGAAGCTTTCTTT.

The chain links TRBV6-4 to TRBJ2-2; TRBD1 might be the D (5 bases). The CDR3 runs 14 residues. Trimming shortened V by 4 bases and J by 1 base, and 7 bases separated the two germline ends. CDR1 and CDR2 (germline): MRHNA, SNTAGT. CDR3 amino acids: CASSAQGNTGELFF. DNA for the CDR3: TGTGCCAGCAGTGCCCAGGGGAACACCGGGGAGCTGTTTTTT.

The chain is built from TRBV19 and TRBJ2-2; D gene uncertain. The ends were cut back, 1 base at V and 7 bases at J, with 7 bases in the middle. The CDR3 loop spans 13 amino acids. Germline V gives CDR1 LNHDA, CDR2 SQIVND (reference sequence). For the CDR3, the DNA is TGTGCCAGTAGTATAGTTGCCAGCGGGGAGCTGTTTTTT. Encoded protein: CASSIVASGELFF.

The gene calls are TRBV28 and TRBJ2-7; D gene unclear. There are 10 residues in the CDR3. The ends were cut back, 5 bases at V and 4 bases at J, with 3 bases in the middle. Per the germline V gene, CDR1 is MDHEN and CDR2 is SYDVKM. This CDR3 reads CASSKYEQYF. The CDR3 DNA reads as TGTGCCAGCAGTAAATACGAGCAGTACTTC.

The CDR3 here is CASSLLTGGGDTQYF. CDR3 bases: TGTGCCAGCAGTTTATTGACAGGGGGCGGCGATACGCAGTATTTT. V usage is TRBV27 and J usage is TRBJ2-3; 10 bases are shared with TRBD1. The trim removed 1 base at V and 6 bases at J, leaving 4 bases unmatched. The CDR3 contains 15 residues. CDR1 and CDR2 from the germline V gene are MNHEY and SMNVEV (reference sequence).

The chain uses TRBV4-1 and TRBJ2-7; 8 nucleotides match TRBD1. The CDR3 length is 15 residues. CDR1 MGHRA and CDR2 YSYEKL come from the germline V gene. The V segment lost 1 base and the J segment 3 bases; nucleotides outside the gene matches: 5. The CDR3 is CASSQVWTGSYEQYF. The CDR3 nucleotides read TGCGCCAGCAGCCAAGTCTGGACAGGGAGCTACGAGCAGTACTTC.

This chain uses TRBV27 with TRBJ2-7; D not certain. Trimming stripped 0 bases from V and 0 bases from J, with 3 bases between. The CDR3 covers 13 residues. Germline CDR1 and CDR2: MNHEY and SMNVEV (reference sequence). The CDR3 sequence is CASSLSLSYEQYF. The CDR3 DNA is TGTGCCAGCAGTTTATCGCTCTCCTACGAGCAGTACTTC.

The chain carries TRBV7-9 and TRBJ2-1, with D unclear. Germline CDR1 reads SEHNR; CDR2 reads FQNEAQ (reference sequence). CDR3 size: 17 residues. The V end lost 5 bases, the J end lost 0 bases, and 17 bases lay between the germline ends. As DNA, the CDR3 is TGTGCCAGCAGCCAACTCGGGCAGACCGCCTCCTACAATGAGCAGTTCTTC. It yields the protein CASSQLGQTASYNEQFF.

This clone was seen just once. The CDR3 protein is CASSLGQGENNEQFF. Here the CDR3 DNA reads TGTGCCAGCAGTTTAGGACAGGGGGAGAACAATGAGCAGTTCTTC. V gene TRBV27 combines with J gene TRBJ2-1; TRBD1 agrees at 10 bases. This CDR3 spans 15 amino acids. The ends lost 2 bases at V and 5 bases at J; junction bases unmatched: 3. Germline CDR1 and CDR2: MNHEY and SMNVEV (reference sequence).

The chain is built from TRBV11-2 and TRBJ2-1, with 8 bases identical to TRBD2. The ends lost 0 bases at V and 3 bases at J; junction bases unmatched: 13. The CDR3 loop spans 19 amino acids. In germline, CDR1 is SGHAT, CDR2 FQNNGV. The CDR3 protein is CASSLEGSPLAGIYNEQFF. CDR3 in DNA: TGTGCCAGCAGCTTAGAAGGCTCCCCTCTAGCGGGCATCTACAATGAGCAGTTCTTC.

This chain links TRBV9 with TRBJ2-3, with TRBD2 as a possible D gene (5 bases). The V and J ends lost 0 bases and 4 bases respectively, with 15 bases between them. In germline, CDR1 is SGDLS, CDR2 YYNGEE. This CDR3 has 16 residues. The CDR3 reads CASSVAETSTPDTQYF. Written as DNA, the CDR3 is TGTGCCAGCAGCGTAGCCGAAACTAGTACCCCAGATACGCAGTATTTT.

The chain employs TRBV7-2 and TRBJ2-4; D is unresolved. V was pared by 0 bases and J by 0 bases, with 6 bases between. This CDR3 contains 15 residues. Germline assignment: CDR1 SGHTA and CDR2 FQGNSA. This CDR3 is CASSLAALAKNIQYF. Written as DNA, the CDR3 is TGTGCCAGCAGCTTAGCGGCACTAGCCAAAAACATTCAGTACTTC.

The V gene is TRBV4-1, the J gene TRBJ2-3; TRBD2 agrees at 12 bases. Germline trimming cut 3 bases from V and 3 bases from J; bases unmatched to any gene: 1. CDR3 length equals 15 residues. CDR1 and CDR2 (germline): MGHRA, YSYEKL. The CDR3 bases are TGCGCCAGCAGCCATGGACTAGCGGGGACAGATACGCAGTATTTT. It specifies CASSHGLAGTDTQYF.

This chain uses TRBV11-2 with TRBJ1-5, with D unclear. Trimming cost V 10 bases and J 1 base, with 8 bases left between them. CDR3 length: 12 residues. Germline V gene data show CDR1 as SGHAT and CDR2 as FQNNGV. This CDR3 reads CATLASNQPQHF. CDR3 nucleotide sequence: TGTGCCACCCTCGCCAGCAATCAGCCCCAGCATTTT.

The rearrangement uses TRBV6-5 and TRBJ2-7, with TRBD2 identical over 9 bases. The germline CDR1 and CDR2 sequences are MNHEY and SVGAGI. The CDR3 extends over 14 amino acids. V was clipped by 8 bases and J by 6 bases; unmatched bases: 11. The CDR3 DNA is TGTGCCAGCGGTTTAGCGGGAGTGCCGGGCGAGCAGTACTTC. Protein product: CASGLAGVPGEQYF.

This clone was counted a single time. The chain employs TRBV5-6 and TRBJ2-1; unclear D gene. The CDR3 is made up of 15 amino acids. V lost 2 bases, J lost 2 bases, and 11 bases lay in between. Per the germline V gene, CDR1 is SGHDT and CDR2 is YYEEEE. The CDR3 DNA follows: TGTGCCAGCAGCTTAAGGCGGAAAGCCTACAATGAGCAGTTCTTC. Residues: CASSLRRKAYNEQFF.

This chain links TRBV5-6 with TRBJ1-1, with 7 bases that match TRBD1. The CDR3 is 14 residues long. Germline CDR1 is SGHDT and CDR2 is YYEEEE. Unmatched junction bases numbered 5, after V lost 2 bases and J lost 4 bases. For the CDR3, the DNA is TGTGCCAGCAGCTTACAGGGGAGGGGCACTGAAGCTTTCTTT. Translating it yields CASSLQGRGTEAFF.

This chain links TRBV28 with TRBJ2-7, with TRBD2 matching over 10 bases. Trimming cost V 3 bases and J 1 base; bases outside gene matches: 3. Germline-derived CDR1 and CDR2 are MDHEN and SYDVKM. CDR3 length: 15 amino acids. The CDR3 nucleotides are TGTGCCAGCAGTTTCAGAGCGGGAGGGTCCTACGAGCAGTACTTC. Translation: CASSFRAGGSYEQYF.

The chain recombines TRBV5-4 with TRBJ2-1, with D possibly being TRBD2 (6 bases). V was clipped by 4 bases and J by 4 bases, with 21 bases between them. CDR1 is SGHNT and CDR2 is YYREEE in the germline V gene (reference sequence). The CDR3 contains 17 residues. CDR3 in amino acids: CASSLHITESGYNEQFF. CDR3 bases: TGTGCCAGCAGCCTCCACATAACAGAAAGCGGGTACAATGAGCAGTTCTTC.